These 19 T cell receptor beta chains came from one sample sequenced in a study of OX40 agonist ivuxolimab in advanced cancers. Repertoires were generated with immunoSEQ multiplex PCR, while TCRdb's copy carries only in-frame clones and drops some. The data show 84,000 or so clones, with roughly 84% seen just once and 2.5% to 3% held by the top ten. Sequenced material: CD4+ or CD8+ T cells sorted from blood, taken in a trial of the OX40 agonist ivuxolimab. The receptors derive from an adult with an advanced solid tumor such as melanoma, head and neck, liver or kidney cancer.

This clone occurred once. The chain has TRBV4-3 and TRBJ1-4; a possible D gene is TRBD1 (5 bases). Trimming took off 0 bases at V and 5 bases at J, with 13 bases between the two ends. The CDR3 loop spans 16 amino acids. Germline V lookup: CDR1 LGHNA, CDR2 YSLEER. The CDR3 nucleotides read TGCGCCAGCAGCCAAGATAGGGGAAGGGGCAATGAAAAACTGTTTTTT. Its protein is CASSQDRGRGNEKLFF.

The CDR3 nucleotides are TGCGCCAGCAGCCGGGACGGAAATAATTCACCCCTCCACTTT. It is translated as CASSRDGNNSPLHF. The J gene is TRBJ1-6, the V gene TRBV5-1; the D gene is possibly TRBD1 (5 bases). Germline V gene sequence: CDR1 SGHRS, CDR2 YFSETQ. The CDR3 is 14 amino acids. V was shortened by 4 bases and J by 5 bases, with 10 bases between the two germline ends.

This chain uses TRBV7-2 with TRBJ1-3; D is unresolved. V was cut by 4 bases and J by 0 bases, with 7 bases left in between. The CDR3 sequence is 14 residues long. Looked up from germline, CDR1 is SGHTA and CDR2 is FQGNSA. The CDR3 spells CASSSRGSGNTIYF. The CDR3 DNA reads TGTGCCAGCAGCTCACGAGGCTCTGGAAACACCATATATTTT.

The chain recombines TRBV4-1 with TRBJ1-4; D unclear. The CDR3 length is 15 residues. Trimming removed 6 bases at V and 1 base at J, with 12 bases between. CDR1 and CDR2 (germline): MGHRA, YSYEKL. CDR3 nucleotide sequence: TGCGCCAGCAGTCGAACTGAAGGAACTAATGAAAAACTGTTTTTT. This codes for CASSRTEGTNEKLFF.

V gene TRBV11-2 combines with J gene TRBJ1-1; D unclear. The CDR3 covers 16 residues. In germline, CDR1 is SGHAT, CDR2 FQNNGV. The V end lost 0 bases, the J end lost 1 base, and 12 bases lay between the germline ends. The DNA for the CDR3 is TGTGCCAGCAGCTTAGATCTTCGCCAATGGAACACTGAAGCTTTCTTT. Translating gives CASSLDLRQWNTEAFF.

The chain has TRBV10-3 and TRBJ1-2; D is perhaps TRBD1 (6 bases). Per the germline V gene, CDR1 is ENHRY and CDR2 is SYGVKD. V was pared by 2 bases and J by 6 bases, with 16 bases between. The CDR3 contains 15 residues. In nucleotides, the CDR3 is TGTGCCATCAGTGAGGTCCAGGGGCCTTCCCATGGCTACACCTTC. This gives the protein CAISEVQGPSHGYTF.

The genes are TRBV5-5 and TRBJ1-6; D is undetermined. From germline, CDR1 is SGHKS and CDR2 YYEKEE (reference sequence). This CDR3 is built from 14 residues. Trimming stripped 2 bases from V and 2 bases from J, with 5 bases between. The CDR3 spells CASSFGPYNSPLHF. The CDR3 DNA sequence: TGTGCCAGCAGCTTCGGGCCCTATAATTCACCCCTCCACTTT.

The chain combines TRBV11-2 with TRBJ2-1, with D possibly matching TRBD1 (6 bases). CDR3 length: 14 residues. Per the germline V gene, CDR1 is SGHAT and CDR2 is FQNNGV. The V gene lost 1 base and the J gene lost 3 bases, with 7 bases spanning the gap. In nucleotides, the CDR3 is TGTGCCAGCAGCTTAGGGGGGCTCTACAATGAGCAGTTCTTC. It specifies CASSLGGLYNEQFF.

The chain joins TRBV28 to TRBJ2-1; D unresolved. Trimming stripped 2 bases from V and 0 bases from J, with 5 bases between. CDR3 length: 14 amino acids. The germline gives CDR1 MDHEN, CDR2 SYDVKM. This chain's CDR3 is CASSLTTSYNEQFF. The CDR3 DNA reads as TGTGCCAGCAGTTTAACTACCTCCTACAATGAGCAGTTCTTC.

This clone was detected once. V gene TRBV7-3 combines with J gene TRBJ2-5; 9 bases fit TRBD2. Per germline, CDR1 SGHTA and CDR2 FQGTGA. Germline trimming cut 7 bases from V and 5 bases from J; bases unmatched to any gene: 14. The CDR3 has 16 amino acids. The CDR3 region is CASTPLKSGGLETQYF. CDR3 bases: TGTGCCAGCACCCCCCTGAAGAGCGGGGGGCTGGAGACCCAGTACTTC.

J is TRBJ2-2 and V is TRBV28; unclear D gene. The CDR3 is 14 amino acids. Germline loops: CDR1 MDHEN, CDR2 SYDVKM. Trimming stripped 3 bases from V and 6 bases from J, with 11 bases between. This CDR3 reads CASSLTDGAGELFF. As DNA, the CDR3 is TGTGCCAGCAGTTTGACCGATGGGGCCGGGGAGCTGTTTTTT.

This clone turned up a few times. The chain recombines TRBV11-1 with TRBJ1-1; D possibly corresponds to TRBD1 (6 bases). Germline CDR1 reads SGHAT; CDR2 reads FQDESV (reference sequence). Trimming cost V 5 bases and J 8 bases, with 18 bases left between them. The CDR3 contains 14 residues. CDR3 loop: CASSTRGKTPEAFF. CDR3 in DNA: TGTGCCAGCAGCACAAGGGGGAAAACCCCCGAAGCTTTCTTT.

The chain combines TRBV18 with TRBJ1-3; D gene uncertain. CDR3 size: 13 residues. V lost 0 bases and J 2 bases, leaving 2 bases between the germline ends. The germline V gene has CDR1 KGHSH and CDR2 LQKENI. As DNA, the CDR3 is TGTGCCAGCTCACCACCCACTGGAAACACCATATATTTT. It specifies CASSPPTGNTIYF.

The J gene is TRBJ2-1, the V gene TRBV5-6; TRBD2 might be the D (5 bases). V was shortened by 2 bases and J by 0 bases, with 9 bases between the two germline ends. CDR3 length equals 15 residues. The germline V gene has CDR1 SGHDT and CDR2 YYEEEE. CDR3 loop: CASSFVGSSYNEQFF. DNA for the CDR3: TGTGCCAGCAGCTTTGTAGGGAGCTCCTACAATGAGCAGTTCTTC. Complete variable domain (other parts from reference TRBV5-6 and TRBJ2-1): DAGVTQSPTHLIKTRGQQVTLRCSPKSGHDTVSWYQQALGQGPQFIFQYYEEEERQRGNFPDRFSGHQFPNYSSELNVNALLLGDSALYLCASSFVGSSYNEQFFGPGTRLTVL.

J is TRBJ2-1 and V is TRBV19; TRBD2 agrees at 7 bases. J gave up 8 bases and V 5 bases, and 12 bases lay outside the gene matches. This CDR3 is 15 amino acids long. CDR1 LNHDA and CDR2 SQIVND come from the germline V gene (reference sequence). Here the CDR3 DNA reads TGTGCCAGTAGTCCGGGCGGGGGTAGCTTGGATGAGCAGTTCTTC. Amino acids: CASSPGGGSLDEQFF.

CDR3: CASSQAEGQLYGYTF. As DNA, the CDR3 is TGCGCCAGCAGCCAAGCCGAGGGACAGCTCTATGGCTACACCTTC. The chain uses TRBV4-3 and TRBJ1-2; 7 bases fit TRBD1. Germline values: CDR1 LGHNA, CDR2 YSLEER. V lost 1 base to trimming and J lost 4 bases; unmatched junction nucleotides: 6. The CDR3 is 15 amino acids.

The J gene is TRBJ1-2, the V gene TRBV5-1, with 7 positions matching TRBD1. The CDR3 runs to 15 residues. V lost 4 bases, J lost 2 bases, and 8 bases stayed unmatched. Germline loops: CDR1 SGHRS, CDR2 YFSETQ. The CDR3: CASSPTGFLNYGYTF. The DNA for the CDR3 is TGCGCCAGCAGCCCGACAGGGTTTTTGAACTATGGCTACACCTTC.

V is TRBV7-3 and J is TRBJ2-7; TRBD1 might be the D (6 bases). This CDR3 is 14 amino acids long. Germline V gene data show CDR1 as SGHTA and CDR2 as FQGTGA. V was cut by 2 bases and J by 3 bases, with 11 bases left in between. The CDR3 DNA is TGTGCCAGCAGCTTAGTGAGGGGGATCTACGAGCAGTACGTC. Its protein product is CASSLVRGIYEQYV.

V is TRBV28 and J is TRBJ2-1; D remains unclear. The CDR3 runs to 12 residues. Germline V gives CDR1 MDHEN, CDR2 SYDVKM. Trimming took off 6 bases at V and 7 bases at J, with 10 bases between the two ends. CDR3 sequence: CASSETKNEQFF. The DNA of the CDR3 is TGTGCCAGCAGCGAGACAAAAAATGAGCAGTTCTTC.